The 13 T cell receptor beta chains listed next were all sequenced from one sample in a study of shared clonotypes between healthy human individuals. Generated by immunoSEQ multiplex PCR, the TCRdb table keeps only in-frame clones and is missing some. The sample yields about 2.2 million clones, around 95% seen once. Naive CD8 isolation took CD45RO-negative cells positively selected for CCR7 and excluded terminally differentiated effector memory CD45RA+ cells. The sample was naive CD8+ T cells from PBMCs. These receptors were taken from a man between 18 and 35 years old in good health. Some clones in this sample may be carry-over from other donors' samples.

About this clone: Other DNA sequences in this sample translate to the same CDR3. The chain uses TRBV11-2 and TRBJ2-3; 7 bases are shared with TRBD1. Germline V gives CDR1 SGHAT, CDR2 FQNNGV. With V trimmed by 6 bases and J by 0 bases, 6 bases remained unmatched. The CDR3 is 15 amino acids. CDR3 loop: CASSLGGSSTDTQYF. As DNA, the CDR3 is TGTGCCAGCAGTCTAGGGGGCTCTAGCACAGATACGCAGTATTTT.

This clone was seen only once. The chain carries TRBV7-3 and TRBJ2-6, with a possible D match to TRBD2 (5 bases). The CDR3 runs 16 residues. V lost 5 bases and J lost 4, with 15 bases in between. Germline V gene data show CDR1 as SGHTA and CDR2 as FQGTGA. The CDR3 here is CASSPTGSQGANVLTF. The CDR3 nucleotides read TGTGCCAGCAGCCCCACGGGATCGCAGGGGGCCAACGTCCTGACTTTC.

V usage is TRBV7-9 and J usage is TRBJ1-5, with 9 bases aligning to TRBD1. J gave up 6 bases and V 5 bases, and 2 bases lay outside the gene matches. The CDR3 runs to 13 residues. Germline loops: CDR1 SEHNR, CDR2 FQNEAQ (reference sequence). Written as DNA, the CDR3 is TGTGCCAGCAGCGAGGACAGGGGTCAGCCCCAGCATTTT. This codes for CASSEDRGQPQHF.

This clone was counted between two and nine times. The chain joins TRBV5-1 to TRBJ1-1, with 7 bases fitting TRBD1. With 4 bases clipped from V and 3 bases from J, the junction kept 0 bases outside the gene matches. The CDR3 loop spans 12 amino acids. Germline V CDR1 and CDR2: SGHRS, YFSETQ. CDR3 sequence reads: CASSTGDTEAFF. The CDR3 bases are TGCGCCAGCAGCACAGGGGACACTGAAGCTTTCTTT.

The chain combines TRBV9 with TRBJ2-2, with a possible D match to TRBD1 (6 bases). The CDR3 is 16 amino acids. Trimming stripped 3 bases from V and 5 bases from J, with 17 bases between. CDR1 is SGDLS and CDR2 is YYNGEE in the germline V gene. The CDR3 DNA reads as TGTGCCAGCAGCGAAACAGGGATCTTTGGGACCGGGGAGCTGTTTTTT. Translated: CASSETGIFGTGELFF.

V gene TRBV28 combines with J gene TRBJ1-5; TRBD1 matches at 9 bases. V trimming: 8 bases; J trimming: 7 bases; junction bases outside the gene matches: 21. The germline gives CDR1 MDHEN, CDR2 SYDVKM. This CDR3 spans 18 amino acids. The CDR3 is CASDPFGTGPILGQPQHF. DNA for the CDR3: TGTGCCAGCGACCCTTTTGGGACAGGGCCAATTTTAGGGCAGCCCCAGCATTTT.

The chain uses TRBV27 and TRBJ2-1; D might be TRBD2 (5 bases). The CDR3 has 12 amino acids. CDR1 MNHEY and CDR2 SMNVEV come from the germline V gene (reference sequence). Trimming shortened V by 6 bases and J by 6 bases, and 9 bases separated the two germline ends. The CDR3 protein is CASRSGSNEQFF. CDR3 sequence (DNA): TGTGCCAGCAGGAGTGGGAGCAATGAGCAGTTCTTC.

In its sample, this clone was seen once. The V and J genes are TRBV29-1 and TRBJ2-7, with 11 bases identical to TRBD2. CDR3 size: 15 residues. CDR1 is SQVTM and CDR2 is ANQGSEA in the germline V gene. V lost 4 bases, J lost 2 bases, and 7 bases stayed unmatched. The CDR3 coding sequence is TGCAGCGTTGTAACTAGCGGGAGTATCACCTACGAGCAGTACTTC. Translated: CSVVTSGSITYEQYF.

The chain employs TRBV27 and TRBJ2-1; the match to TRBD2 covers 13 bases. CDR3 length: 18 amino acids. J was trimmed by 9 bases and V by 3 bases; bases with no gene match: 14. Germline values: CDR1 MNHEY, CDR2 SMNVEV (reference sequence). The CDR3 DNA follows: TGTGCCAGCAGTTTGGGTTTCCCCGGGACTAGCGGGACCGGTGAGCAGTTCTTC. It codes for CASSLGFPGTSGTGEQFF.

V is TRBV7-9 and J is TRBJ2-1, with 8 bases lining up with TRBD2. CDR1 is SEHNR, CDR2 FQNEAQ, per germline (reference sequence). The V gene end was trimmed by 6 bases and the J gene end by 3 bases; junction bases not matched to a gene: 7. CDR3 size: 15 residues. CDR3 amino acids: CASSTREAGYNEQFF. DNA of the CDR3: TGTGCCAGCAGTACGCGGGAGGCGGGCTACAATGAGCAGTTCTTC.

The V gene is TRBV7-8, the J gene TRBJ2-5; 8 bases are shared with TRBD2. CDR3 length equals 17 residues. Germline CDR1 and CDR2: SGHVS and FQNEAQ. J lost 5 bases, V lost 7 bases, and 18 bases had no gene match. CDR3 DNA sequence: TGTGCCAGCACAACGGGGAGCGGGAGAGAGGTTTCGGAGACCCAGTACTTC. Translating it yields CASTTGSGREVSETQYF.

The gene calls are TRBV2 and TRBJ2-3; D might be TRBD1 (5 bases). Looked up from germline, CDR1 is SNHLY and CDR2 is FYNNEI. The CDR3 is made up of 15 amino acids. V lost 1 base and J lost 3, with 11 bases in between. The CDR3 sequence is CASSEGQIRTDTQYF. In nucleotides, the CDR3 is TGTGCCAGCAGTGAAGGACAGATTAGGACAGATACGCAGTATTTT. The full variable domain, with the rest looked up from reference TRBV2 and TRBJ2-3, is EPEVTQTPSHQVTQMGQEVILRCVPISNHLYFYWYRQILGQKVEFLVSFYNNEISEKSEIFDDQFSVERPDGSNFTLKIRSTKLEDSAMYFCASSEGQIRTDTQYFGPGTRLTVL.

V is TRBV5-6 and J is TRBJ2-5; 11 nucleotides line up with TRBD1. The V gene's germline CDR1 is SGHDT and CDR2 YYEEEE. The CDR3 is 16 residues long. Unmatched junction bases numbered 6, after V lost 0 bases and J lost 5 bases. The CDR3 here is CASSLERTGGWETQYF. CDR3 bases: TGTGCCAGCAGCTTGGAGAGGACAGGGGGCTGGGAGACCCAGTACTTC.